Given below is one T cell receptor (beta chain) in context. Its antigen is unidentified. CDR1 is MNHNS, CDR2 SASEGT, per germline. Trimming removed 4 bases from V and 7 bases from J; junction bases left unmatched: 7. The CDR3 has 13 residues. Time point reported: newly diagnosed, previously untreated cHL patient sample. Newly diagnosed classical Hodgkin lymphoma PBMCs, still untreated, provided the comparison samples. Clones were read by immunoSEQ multiplex PCR, and TCRdb kept only the in-frame ones, dropping some. The data show tens of thousands of clones, over 85% seen once. This specimen belongs to a study of PD-1 blockade in classical Hodgkin lymphoma. Study-level findings and limits: Newly diagnosed patients were reported to exhibit reduced baseline TCR diversity relative to healthy donors.

This sequence originates from a human donor with classical Hodgkin lymphoma. The V call is TRBV6-1, the J call TRBJ2-7, with 7 positions matching TRBD1. The sequenced sample consisted of peripheral blood mononuclear cells (PBMCs). The CDR3 coding sequence is TGTGCCAGCAGTGTTCAGGGGGTCGGGGAGCAGTACTTC. Its protein is CASSVQGVGEQYF.